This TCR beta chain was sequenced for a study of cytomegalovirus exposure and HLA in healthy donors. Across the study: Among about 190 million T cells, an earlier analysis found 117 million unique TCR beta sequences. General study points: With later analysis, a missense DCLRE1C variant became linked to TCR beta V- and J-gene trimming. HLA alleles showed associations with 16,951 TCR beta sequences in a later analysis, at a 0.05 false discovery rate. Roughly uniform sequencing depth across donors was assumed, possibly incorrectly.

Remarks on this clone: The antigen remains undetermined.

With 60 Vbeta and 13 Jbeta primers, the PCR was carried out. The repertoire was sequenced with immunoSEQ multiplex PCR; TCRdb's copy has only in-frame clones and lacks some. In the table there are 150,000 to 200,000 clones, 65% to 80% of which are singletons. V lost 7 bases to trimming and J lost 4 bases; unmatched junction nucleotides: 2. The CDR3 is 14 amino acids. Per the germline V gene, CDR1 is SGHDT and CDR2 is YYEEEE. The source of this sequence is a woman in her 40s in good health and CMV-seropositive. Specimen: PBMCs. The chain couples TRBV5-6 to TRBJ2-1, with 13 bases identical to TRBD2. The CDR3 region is CASATSGGYNEQFF. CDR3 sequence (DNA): TGTGCCAGCGCGACTAGCGGGGGGTACAATGAGCAGTTCTTC.